This T cell receptor beta chain stems from a study of control samples from healthy donors and cancer patients. There are 16 residues in the CDR3. CDR1 is LNHNV, CDR2 YYDKDF, per germline (reference sequence). The J segment lost 6 bases and the V segment lost 3 bases, leaving 8 bases of the junction unmatched. Profiling relied on immunoSEQ multiplex PCR, and the TCRdb table lists in-frame clones only, not all of them. The sample gives 90,000 to 95,000 clones, around four fifths of which show up once; roughly a fifth is in the top ten. The TCR comes from a man aged 30 to 45 in good health. The sample comprised blood. V usage is TRBV15 and J usage is TRBJ2-1; the match to TRBD2 covers 10 bases. The chain's CDR3 is CATSRDLAGVLNEQFF. DNA of the CDR3: TGTGCCACCAGCAGGGACCTAGCGGGGGTACTCAATGAGCAGTTCTTC.